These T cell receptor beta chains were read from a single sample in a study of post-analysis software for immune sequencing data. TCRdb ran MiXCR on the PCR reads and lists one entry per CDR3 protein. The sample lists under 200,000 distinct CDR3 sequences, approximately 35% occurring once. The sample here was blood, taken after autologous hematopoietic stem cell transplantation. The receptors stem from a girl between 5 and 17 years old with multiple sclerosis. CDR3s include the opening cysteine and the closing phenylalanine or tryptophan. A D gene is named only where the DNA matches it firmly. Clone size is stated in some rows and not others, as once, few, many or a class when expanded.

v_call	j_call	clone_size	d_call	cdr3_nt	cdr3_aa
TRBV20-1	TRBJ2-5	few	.	TGCAGTGCAAATCGGGACGGGGGTCGAGAGCAGTACTTC	CSANRDGGREQYF
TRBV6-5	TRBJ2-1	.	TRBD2	TGTGCCAGCAGTTACTTGGGGCTTGGCGGGGGGAATGAGCAGTTCTTC	CASSYLGLGGGNEQFF
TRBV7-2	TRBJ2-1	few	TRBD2	TGTGCCAGCAGACCGAGCGGGGCCCCCTCCTACAATGAGCAGTTCTTC	CASRPSGAPSYNEQFF
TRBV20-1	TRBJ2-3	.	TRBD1	TGCAGTGCTTGGACAGGGACTAGCACAGATACGCAGTATTTT	CSAWTGTSTDTQYF
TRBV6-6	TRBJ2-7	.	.	TGTGCCAGCAGTCCCGCCCGGGGGTTCTCCTACGAGCAGTACTTC	CASSPARGFSYEQYF
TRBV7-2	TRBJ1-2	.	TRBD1	TGTGCCAGCAGCTTAAGGGGACAGGGGGGCTATGGCTACACCTTC	CASSLRGQGGYGYTF
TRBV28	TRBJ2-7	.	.	TGTGCCAGCAGTTTGCGGGTAGTCTTTGAAGGGGGCGAGCAGTACTTC	CASSLRVVFEGGEQYF
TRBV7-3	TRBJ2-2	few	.	TGTGCCAGCAGCCCCCTTATCAGCAACACCGGGGAGCTGTTTTTT	CASSPLISNTGELFF
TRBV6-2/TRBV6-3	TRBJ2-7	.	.	TGTGCCAGCAGTACAACCGGGACCCCAACAGCCTACGAGCAGTACTTC	CASSTTGTPTAYEQYF
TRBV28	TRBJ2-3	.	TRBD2	TGTGCCAGCAGTGAACAACTAGCGGGAGGTGATACGCAGTATTTT	CASSEQLAGGDTQYF
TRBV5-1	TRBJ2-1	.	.	TGCGCCAGCAGCTTTACCCGACCGCCAGTGAGTGAGCAGTTCTTC	CASSFTRPPVSEQFF
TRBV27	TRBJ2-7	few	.	TGTGCCAGCAGTTTTAGGGGGGGAGTAATTCCGTCCTACGAGCAGTACTTC	CASSFRGGVIPSYEQYF
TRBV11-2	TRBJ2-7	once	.	TGTGCCAGCACGCCGAGGGGTCGCTCCGAGCAGTACTTC	CASTPRGRSEQYF
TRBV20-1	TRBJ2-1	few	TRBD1	TGCAGTGCTCCACGACAGGGCCTCAATGAGCAGTTCTTC	CSAPRQGLNEQFF
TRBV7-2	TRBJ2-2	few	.	TGTGCCAGCAGCATGTCGGGGTGGACCGGGGAGCTGTTTTTT	CASSMSGWTGELFF
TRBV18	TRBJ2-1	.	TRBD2	TGTGCCAGCTCACCACTTGCTAGCGGAACGGTCGGGTACAATGAGCAGTTCTTC	CASSPLASGTVGYNEQFF
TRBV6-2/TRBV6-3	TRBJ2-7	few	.	TGTGCCAGCAGTTACTATCTACCCGGGACCACCTCCATAGACTACGAGCAGTACTTC	CASSYYLPGTTSIDYEQYF
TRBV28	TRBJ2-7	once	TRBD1	TGTGCCACCAGGACAGGGACGCTAGAGAACTACGAGCAGTACTTC	CATRTGTLENYEQYF
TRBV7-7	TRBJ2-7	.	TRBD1	TGTGCTAGCAGCTTCGGGACAGGGGGAGACTACGAGCAGTACTTC	CASSFGTGGDYEQYF
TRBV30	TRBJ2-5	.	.	TGTGCCTGGAGTGATTTCCGGGGGAGGATCGGAGAGACCCAGTACTTC	CAWSDFRGRIGETQYF
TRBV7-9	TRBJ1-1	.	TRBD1	TGTGCCAGCAGCTCTACAGGGGGCAGGACTGAAGCTTTCTTT	CASSSTGGRTEAFF
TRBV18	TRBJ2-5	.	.	TGTGCCAGCTCCCCCGGGACGGCCGTGTACTTC	CASSPGTAVYF
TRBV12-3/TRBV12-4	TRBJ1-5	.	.	TGTGCCAGCAGTGGGGCTGGGCAGCCCCAGCATTTT	CASSGAGQPQHF
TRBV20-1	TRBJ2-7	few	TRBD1	TGCAGTGCTACCTCCCGGGACAGGGTGTCCTACGAGCAGTACTTC	CSATSRDRVSYEQYF
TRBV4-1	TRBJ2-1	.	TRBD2	TGCGCCAGCAGCCAAGATCGGTTCTGGGGTAGCGGGAGCTCCTACAATGAGCAGTTCTTC	CASSQDRFWGSGSSYNEQFF
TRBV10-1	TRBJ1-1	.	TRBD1	TGCGCCAGCAGTCCCGGGACAGGGAGTCCTGAAGCTTTCTTT	CASSPGTGSPEAFF
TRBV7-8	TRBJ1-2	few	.	TGTGCCAGCAGCTTAACGAGCGAGGGGTGGATGGGTGGCTACACCTTC	CASSLTSEGWMGGYTF
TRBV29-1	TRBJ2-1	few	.	TGCAGCGAAGGGGGGAGCTCCTACAATGAGCAGTTCTTC	CSEGGSSYNEQFF
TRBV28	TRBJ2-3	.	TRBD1	TGTGCCAGCAGTGGCCGGACAGGGGGGACAGATACGCAGTATTTT	CASSGRTGGTDTQYF
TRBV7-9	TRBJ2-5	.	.	TGTGCCAGCAGCCCCGGGAATGGCGGAGGGGAGACCCAGTACTTC	CASSPGNGGGETQYF
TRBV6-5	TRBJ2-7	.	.	TGTGCCAGCAGTTACAGGGGCCATACCTACGAGCAGTACTTC	CASSYRGHTYEQYF
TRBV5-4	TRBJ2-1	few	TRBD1	TGTGCCAGCAGCCTTACAGGGGGCGAATGGGAGCAGTTCTTC	CASSLTGGEWEQFF
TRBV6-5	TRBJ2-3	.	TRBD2	TGTGCCAGCAGTCCCCGCGGGAGCGGAGGAACAGATACGCAGTATTTT	CASSPRGSGGTDTQYF
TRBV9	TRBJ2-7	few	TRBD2	TGTGCCAGCAGCGTAGGGCGAGTCGGGACTAGCGTCGACGAGCAGTACTTC	CASSVGRVGTSVDEQYF
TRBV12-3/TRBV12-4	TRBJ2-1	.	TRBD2	TGTGCCAGCACCCGAGCGGGAGTAAGGTGCTATGAGCAGTTCTTC	CASTRAGVRCYEQFF